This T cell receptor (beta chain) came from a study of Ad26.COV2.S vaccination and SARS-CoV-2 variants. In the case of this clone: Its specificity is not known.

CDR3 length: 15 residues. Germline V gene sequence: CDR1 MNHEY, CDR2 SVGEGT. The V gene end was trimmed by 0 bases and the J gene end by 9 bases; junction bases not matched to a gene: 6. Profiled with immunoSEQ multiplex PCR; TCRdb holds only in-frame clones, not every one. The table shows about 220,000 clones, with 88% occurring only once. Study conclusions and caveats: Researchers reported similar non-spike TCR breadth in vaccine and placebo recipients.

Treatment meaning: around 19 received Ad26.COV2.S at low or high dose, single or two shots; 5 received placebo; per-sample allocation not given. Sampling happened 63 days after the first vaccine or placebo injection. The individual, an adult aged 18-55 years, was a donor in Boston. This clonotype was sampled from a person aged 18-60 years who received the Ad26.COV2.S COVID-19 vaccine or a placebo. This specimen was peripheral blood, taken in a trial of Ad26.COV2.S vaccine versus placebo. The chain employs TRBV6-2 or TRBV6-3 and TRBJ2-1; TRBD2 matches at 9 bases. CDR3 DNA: TGTGCCAGCAGTTACTCGACTAGCGGAGCTAGTGAGCAGTTCTTC. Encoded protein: CASSYSTSGASEQFF.